In its sample, the clone carrying this TCR beta chain was seen many times. Its target is unknown. The data derive from a study of T cells in Graves' hyperthyroidism and ophthalmopathy. The wider study: Pretreatment peripheral blood was obtained at initial diagnosis. Findings and limits, study-wide: Appearing also in blood were most of the thyroid clonotypes expanded above 0.001. Ophthalmopathy was told apart from stable hyperthyroidism by a 13 V-J model.

Uncontrolled infection, other autoimmune disease, pregnancy or lactation barred patients from enrollment. Per germline, CDR1 MDHEN and CDR2 SYDVKM. V dropped 10 bases and J dropped 6; count of bases not matched to a gene: 15. The CDR3 runs to 15 residues. Amplified TCR beta CDR3 regions derived from RNA transcripts. The TCR CDR3 was amplified in a first-round RT-PCR using the HTBI primer set. MiXCR, run by TCRdb on the multiplex PCR reads, gives a single entry per CDR3 protein. The sample contains approximately 400,000 distinct CDR3 sequences, about 14% of which appear only once. Sequences were obtained from blood. The rearrangement links TRBV28 to TRBJ2-3, with 8 bases aligning to TRBD1. The TCR comes from a man in his fifties with Graves' ophthalmopathy. CDR3 nucleotide sequence: TGTGCCACCCAAGGTTCAGGGGGCACCCGGGATACGCAGTATTTT. Translating it yields CATQGSGGTRDTQYF.